Following are 24 T cell receptor beta chains from one sample sequenced in a study of blood T cell repertoires in COVID-19. Assay used: immunoSEQ multiplex PCR; TCRdb lists only in-frame clones, some missing. The profile shows hundreds of thousands of clones, around 87% of them singletons. The sample consisted of PBMCs or T cells enriched from blood (not recorded which). These receptors all stem from a man aged 35 to 55 in a cohort exposed to, infected with or recovered from COVID-19 (not recorded which).

CDR3 sequence (DNA): TGTGCCAGCAGCTTAGGAGCGGGAGCTCGCGAGCAGTTCTTC. Translating it yields CASSLGAGAREQFF. This rearrangement joins TRBV7-9 to TRBJ2-1; 8 positions agree with TRBD2. With V trimmed by 1 base and J by 10 bases, 6 bases remained unmatched. CDR1 is SEHNR, CDR2 FQNEAQ, per germline (reference sequence). The CDR3 has 14 amino acids.

The rearrangement links TRBV6-5 to TRBJ1-3; the match to TRBD1 covers 10 bases. After removal of 4 bases from V and 2 bases from J, the junction contained 5 bases not matched to a gene. Germline CDR1 and CDR2: MNHEY and SVGAGI. The CDR3 contains 16 residues. CDR3 loop: CASSFGTGEAGNTIYF. In nucleotides, the CDR3 is TGTGCCAGCAGTTTTGGGACAGGGGAAGCTGGAAACACCATATATTTT.

This clone was seen once. The rearrangement joins TRBV3-1 (or the pseudogene TRBV3-2) to TRBJ1-6, with 8 bases that match TRBD1. Trimming removed 6 bases from V and 2 bases from J; junction bases left unmatched: 9. Germline assignment: CDR1 LGHDT and CDR2 YNNKEL (reference sequence). CDR3 size: 17 residues. CDR3 residues: CASSNPGGATYNSPLHF. Written as DNA, the CDR3 is TGTGCCAGCAGTAATCCAGGGGGCGCAACCTATAATTCACCCCTCCACTTT.

The V gene is TRBV28, the J gene TRBJ1-4, with D perhaps matching TRBD1 (6 bases). Germline V lookup: CDR1 MDHEN, CDR2 SYDVKM. The CDR3 length is 13 residues. Trimming removed 10 bases from V and 4 bases from J, with 13 bases in between. The chain's CDR3 is CATRTANNEKLFF. In DNA form, the CDR3 reads TGTGCCACCCGGACAGCAAATAATGAAAAACTGTTTTTT. Based on the CDR3 plus reference TRBV28 and TRBJ1-4, the full variable domain is DVKVTQSSRYLVKRTGEKVFLECVQDMDHENMFWYRQDPGLGLRLIYFSYDVKMKEKGDIPEGYSVSREKKERFSLILESASTNQTSMYLCATRTANNEKLFFGSGTQLSVL.

CDR3 coding DNA: TGTGCCAGTAGTATAGCCGCCGGACAGGGCTACGAGCAGTACTTC. Translated, it gives CASSIAAGQGYEQYF. The V call is TRBV19, the J call TRBJ2-7, with TRBD1 matching over 8 bases. The germline CDR1 and CDR2 sequences are LNHDA and SQIVND (reference sequence). The CDR3 length is 15 residues. Trimming removed 1 base from V and 3 bases from J; junction bases left unmatched: 5.

J is TRBJ1-1 and V is TRBV11-2; the D is unclear. V shed 1 base and J shed 1 base, with 10 bases lying between them. The CDR3 is 15 amino acids. Germline-derived CDR1 and CDR2 are SGHAT and FQNNGV. The CDR3 loop is CASSLGSRPNTEAFF. The CDR3 DNA reads TGTGCCAGCAGCTTAGGATCCAGGCCGAACACTGAAGCTTTCTTT.

V and J are TRBV28 and TRBJ2-5; D gene ambiguous. V was trimmed by 5 bases and J by 2 bases, leaving 18 bases between them. The germline V gene encodes CDR1 MDHEN and CDR2 SYDVKM. The CDR3 has 16 amino acids. This CDR3 reads CASSDKRVRFQETQYF. The CDR3 nucleotides read TGTGCCAGCAGTGACAAACGCGTCAGGTTTCAAGAGACCCAGTACTTC.

The rearrangement joins TRBV7-9 to TRBJ1-4; D unclear. Germline V gene data show CDR1 as SEHNR and CDR2 as FQNEAQ (reference sequence). CDR3 length: 14 residues. Trimming cost V 1 base and J 5 bases, with 8 bases left between them. As DNA, the CDR3 is TGTGCCAGCAGCTTAGTATCCAGGAATGAAAAACTGTTTTTT. Encoded protein: CASSLVSRNEKLFF.

The CDR3 region is CASSQDFVSYNEQFF. Here the CDR3 DNA reads TGCGCCAGCAGCCAAGATTTCGTCTCCTACAATGAGCAGTTCTTC. The chain carries TRBV4-1 and TRBJ2-1; D is unresolved. This CDR3 region has 15 residues. CDR1 and CDR2 (germline): MGHRA, YSYEKL. Trimming shortened V by 0 bases and J by 0 bases, and 6 bases separated the two germline ends.

The V gene is TRBV6-1, the J gene TRBJ1-5; D unclear. Germline V gene sequence: CDR1 MNHNS, CDR2 SASEGT. Between the trimmed V and J ends, which lost 2 bases and 10 bases, there was a span of 12 bases. The CDR3 extends over 13 amino acids. CDR3 nucleotide sequence: TGTGCCAGCAGTGAAATACCAGGTCTACCCCAGCATTTT. This encodes CASSEIPGLPQHF.

This clone came up a few times. J is TRBJ1-1 and V is TRBV5-4, with D maybe TRBD1 (6 bases). The CDR3 sequence is 14 residues long. Trimming took 3 bases from V and 1 from J, leaving 10 bases between them. Germline assignment: CDR1 SGHNT and CDR2 YYREEE (reference sequence). CDR3 sequence (DNA): TGTGCCAGCAGCTCCCAGGGGCAGAACACTGAAGCTTTCTTT. Its protein product is CASSSQGQNTEAFF.

This clone was observed a few times. The chain links TRBV5-8 to TRBJ1-1; D ambiguous. The CDR3 loop spans 14 amino acids. Germline V gives CDR1 SGHTS, CDR2 YDEGEE. Trimming took 4 bases from V and 0 from J, leaving 10 bases between them. The CDR3 coding sequence is TGTGCCAGCAGCCGTGCTACCATGAACACTGAAGCTTTCTTT. This sequence encodes CASSRATMNTEAFF.

The chain joins TRBV7-2 to TRBJ2-1, with D possibly matching TRBD1 (5 bases). V was trimmed by 5 bases and J by 9 bases, leaving 17 bases between them. Germline V gene lookup returns CDR1 SGHTA and CDR2 FQGNSA. The CDR3 contains 14 residues. The CDR3 loop is CASSPGVSRGEQFF. The DNA of the CDR3 is TGTGCCAGCAGCCCAGGTGTGTCTAGGGGTGAGCAGTTCTTC.

The table lists this clone with a count of one. This chain connects TRBV9 to TRBJ2-1; TRBD2 matches 8 bases. J lost 9 bases, V lost 4 bases, and 12 bases had no gene match. Germline V gene lookup returns CDR1 SGDLS and CDR2 YYNGEE. CDR3 length: 15 amino acids. CDR3 protein: CASSIGTSLRSEQFF. The CDR3 DNA is TGTGCCAGCAGCATCGGGACTAGTTTAAGGAGTGAGCAGTTCTTC. The full variable domain, rest sourced from reference TRBV9 and TRBJ2-1, is DSGVTQTPKHLITATGQRVTLRCSPRSGDLSVYWYQQSLDQGLQFLIQYYNGEERAKGNILERFSAQQFPDLHSELNLSSLELGDSALYFCASSIGTSLRSEQFFGPGTRLTVL.

V gene TRBV2 combines with J gene TRBJ2-7; 10 bases map to TRBD2. The CDR3 consists of 16 residues. The germline V gene has CDR1 SNHLY and CDR2 FYNNEI. After removal of 7 bases from V and 1 base from J, the junction contained 10 bases not matched to a gene. CDR3 residues: CASISLAGVRSYEQYF. CDR3 in DNA: TGTGCCAGCATCTCCCTAGCGGGAGTAAGGTCCTACGAGCAGTACTTC.

J is TRBJ2-3 and V is TRBV28, with a possible D match to TRBD1 (6 bases). V was shortened by 5 bases and J by 6 bases, with 18 bases between the two germline ends. Per germline, CDR1 MDHEN and CDR2 SYDVKM. There are 15 residues in the CDR3. This CDR3 is CASSTPGQPTDTQYF. The CDR3 region has the DNA TGTGCCAGCAGTACCCCGGGACAACCTACCGATACGCAGTATTTT.

Of note for this clone: Other DNA sequences in this sample translate to the same CDR3. The chain recombines TRBV5-8 with TRBJ1-6; D not resolved. CDR1 is SGHTS and CDR2 is YDEGEE in the germline V gene. The CDR3 sequence is 14 residues long. The V end lost 2 bases, the J end lost 5 bases, and 8 bases lay between the germline ends. CDR3 nucleotide sequence: TGTGCCAGCAGCTTTCGAGGCGATAATTCACCCCTCCACTTT. Protein sequence: CASSFRGDNSPLHF.

V and J are TRBV7-9 and TRBJ1-2, with D unclear. The germline CDR1 and CDR2 sequences are SEHNR and FQNEAQ (reference sequence). This CDR3 is built from 14 residues. The ends were cut back, 5 bases at V and 3 bases at J, with 13 bases in the middle. For the CDR3, the DNA is TGTGCCAGCAGCCAAATCCCCAGGTACTATGGCTACACCTTC. Its translation: CASSQIPRYYGYTF.

This clone showed up just once. The chain links TRBV7-9 to TRBJ2-7; D is unclear. This CDR3 spans 11 amino acids. Trimming removed 6 bases from V and 3 bases from J, with 6 bases in between. Germline V gene lookup returns CDR1 SEHNR and CDR2 FQNEAQ (reference sequence). The CDR3 sequence: CASSSDYEQYF. CDR3 nucleotides: TGTGCCAGCAGTTCAGACTACGAGCAGTACTTC.

The rearrangement uses TRBV18 and TRBJ2-2; D is perhaps TRBD1 (5 bases). CDR1 KGHSH and CDR2 LQKENI come from the germline V gene. The V and J ends lost 5 bases and 2 bases respectively, with 9 bases between them. CDR3 length equals 14 residues. The CDR3 here is CASSAGSNTGELFF. CDR3 DNA sequence: TGTGCCAGCTCAGCAGGGTCCAACACCGGGGAGCTGTTTTTT.

As DNA, the CDR3 is TGTGCCTGGACTCACTCACCCAACCAAGAGACCCAGTACTTC. It encodes CAWTHSPNQETQYF. This rearrangement joins TRBV30 to TRBJ2-5; D is ambiguous. The CDR3 covers 14 residues. Trimming shortened V by 4 bases and J by 0 bases, and 12 bases separated the two germline ends. CDR1 and CDR2 from the germline V gene are GTSNPN and SVGIG (reference sequence). The whole variable domain, filled in from reference TRBV30 and TRBJ2-5, reads SQTIHQWPATLVQPVGSPLSLECTVEGTSNPNLYWYRQAAGRGLQLLFYSVGIGQISSEVPQNLSASRPQDRQFILSSKKLLLSDSGFYLCAWTHSPNQETQYFGPGTRLLVL.

This CDR3 reads CASSQSISSGNTIYF. CDR3 nucleotides: TGCGCCAGCAGCCAATCCATCAGCTCTGGAAACACCATATATTTT. The rearrangement uses TRBV4-1 and TRBJ1-3; D is unclear. Trimming stripped 2 bases from V and 0 bases from J, with 8 bases between. The CDR3 is 15 amino acids. Germline CDR1 MGHRA, CDR2 YSYEKL.

J is TRBJ1-6 and V is TRBV27, with D possibly TRBD1 on 5 matching bases. CDR1 MNHEY and CDR2 SMNVEV come from the germline V gene (reference sequence). The V gene lost 5 bases and the J gene lost 8 bases, with 16 bases spanning the gap. CDR3 length equals 15 residues. CDR3 loop: CASSMKGVFDSPLHF. The CDR3 bases are TGTGCCAGCAGTATGAAAGGGGTTTTTGATTCACCCCTCCACTTT.

The V call is TRBV19, the J call TRBJ2-1; D possibly corresponds to TRBD2 (5 bases). Trimming removed 3 bases at V and 1 base at J, with 7 bases between. This CDR3 contains 14 residues. Germline CDR1 is LNHDA and CDR2 is SQIVND (reference sequence). This chain's CDR3 is CASSMGASYNEQFF. The CDR3, as DNA: TGTGCCAGTAGTATGGGAGCTTCCTACAATGAGCAGTTCTTC.